The 12 T cell receptor beta chains in this list originate from one sample, sequenced in a study of shared clonotypes between healthy human individuals. Some clones are missing from TCRdb's copy, which holds only in-frame ones; the method was immunoSEQ multiplex PCR. The sample lists about 2.3 million clones; more than 85% were seen once. The sample consisted of naive CD4+ T cells from PBMCs. Subset indicated: CD45RA+ positively selected. The origin of the receptors is a man younger than 30 in good health. Some clones in this sample may be carry-over from other donors' samples.

Here the CDR3 reads CASSVSRNTEAFF. The CDR3 coding sequence is TGTGCCAGCAGCGTCTCAAGGAACACTGAAGCTTTCTTT. The chain recombines TRBV14 with TRBJ1-1, with D uncertain. Germline assignment: CDR1 SGHDN and CDR2 FVKESK. The CDR3 totals 13 residues. V dropped 5 bases and J dropped 1 base, with 8 bases sitting between them.

The V and J genes are TRBV7-9 and TRBJ1-4; no reliable D call. V was cut by 5 bases and J by 8 bases, with 18 bases left in between. The germline V gene encodes CDR1 SEHNR and CDR2 FQNEAQ (reference sequence). The CDR3 has 15 residues. CDR3 coding DNA: TGTGCCAGCAGCCGGGAAGGGAAGTGGGCAGAAAAACTGTTTTTT. Amino acid sequence: CASSREGKWAEKLFF. Supplemented by reference TRBV7-9 and TRBJ1-4, the full variable domain reads DTGVSQNPRHKITKRGQNVTFRCDPISEHNRLYWYRQTLGQGPEFLTYFQNEAQLEKSRLLSDRFSAERPKGSFSTLEIQRTEQGDSAMYLCASSREGKWAEKLFFGSGTQLSVL.

As to this clone: The same CDR3 can be traced to other DNA sequences in this sample. This sequence joins TRBV5-1 and TRBJ2-5; unclear D gene. The V end was cut by 2 bases, the J end by 4 bases, with 9 bases between. The CDR3 is 13 amino acids. Looked up from germline, CDR1 is SGHRS and CDR2 is YFSETQ. This CDR3 is CASSLSGGETQYF. As DNA, the CDR3 is TGCGCCAGCAGCTTAAGTGGTGGAGAGACCCAGTACTTC.

This chain connects TRBV25-1 to TRBJ1-5, with 10 bases aligning to TRBD1. CDR1 and CDR2 from the germline V gene are MGHDK and SYGVNS. This CDR3 has 15 residues. The V segment lost 6 bases and the J segment 7 bases; nucleotides outside the gene matches: 9. CDR3 sequence (DNA): TGTGCCAGCAGCGAGGACAGGGGGGAACGGCAGCCCCAGCATTTT. Translated, it gives CASSEDRGERQPQHF.

To note about this clone: Other DNA sequences in this specimen translate into the identical CDR3. The CDR3 loop reads CASSLADSGANVLTF. In DNA form, the CDR3 reads TGCGCCAGCAGCTTGGCCGATTCTGGGGCCAACGTCCTGACTTTC. V gene TRBV5-1 combines with J gene TRBJ2-6; D not resolved. Germline-derived CDR1 and CDR2 are SGHRS and YFSETQ. V was cut by 0 bases and J by 1 base, with 5 bases left in between. The CDR3 runs to 15 residues.

This chain uses TRBV27 with TRBJ2-3; 8 bases align to TRBD2. The CDR3 is 15 amino acids. Germline assignment: CDR1 MNHEY and CDR2 SMNVEV (reference sequence). V gave up 8 bases and J gave up 0 bases; unmatched junction bases: 7. The CDR3 DNA is TGTGCCAGCGGCCCGACTAGCGTGAGCACAGATACGCAGTATTTT. Translated, it gives CASGPTSVSTDTQYF.

This clone was recorded only once. The rearrangement uses TRBV30 and TRBJ2-3, with D unclear. V lost 8 bases and J lost 1, with 4 bases in between. The CDR3 contains 10 residues. In germline, CDR1 is GTSNPN, CDR2 SVGIG (reference sequence). The CDR3 DNA reads as TGTGCCAGTGGCACAGATACGCAGTATTTT. This encodes CASGTDTQYF.

V gene TRBV6-1 combines with J gene TRBJ1-1; no definite D call. Per the germline V gene, CDR1 is MNHNS and CDR2 is SASEGT. CDR3 length equals 13 residues. The germline V and J ends were trimmed by 3 bases and 3 bases, with 8 bases remaining between them. The CDR3 loop reads CASSETRDTEAFF. The CDR3 bases are TGTGCCAGCAGTGAGACTCGGGACACTGAAGCTTTCTTT.

This chain's CDR3 is CASSLSPGGEQYF. CDR3 sequence (DNA): TGTGCCAGCAGCTTATCTCCGGGAGGCGAGCAGTACTTC. J is TRBJ2-7 and V is TRBV7-9, with 7 bases lining up with TRBD2. Germline CDR1 SEHNR, CDR2 FQNEAQ (reference sequence). V was clipped by 2 bases and J by 6 bases; unmatched bases: 4. The CDR3 length is 13 residues.

The rearrangement links TRBV2 to TRBJ1-2; TRBD1 agrees at 8 bases. Germline-derived CDR1 and CDR2 are SNHLY and FYNNEI. The CDR3 runs to 14 residues. Unmatched junction bases numbered 8, after V lost 6 bases and J lost 5 bases. This CDR3 reads CASRGTGAGYGYTF. Here the CDR3 DNA reads TGTGCCAGCAGGGGGACAGGTGCGGGGTATGGCTACACCTTC.

The rearrangement joins TRBV27 to TRBJ1-4; TRBD1 aligns across 9 bases. Per the germline V gene, CDR1 is MNHEY and CDR2 is SMNVEV (reference sequence). This CDR3 contains 14 residues. V gave up 8 bases and J gave up 8 bases; unmatched junction bases: 9. CDR3 protein: CASGGGTGTEKLFF. The CDR3 nucleotides read TGTGCCAGCGGGGGAGGGACAGGGACGGAAAAACTGTTTTTT.

The J gene is TRBJ1-2, the V gene TRBV7-2; D not resolved. Trimming pared 4 bases from V and 5 bases from J, leaving 11 bases between. The CDR3 runs to 13 residues. Germline V gene sequence: CDR1 SGHTA, CDR2 FQGNSA. The CDR3 spells CASSSSWGYGYTF. CDR3 bases: TGTGCCAGCAGCTCTTCTTGGGGATATGGCTACACCTTC.